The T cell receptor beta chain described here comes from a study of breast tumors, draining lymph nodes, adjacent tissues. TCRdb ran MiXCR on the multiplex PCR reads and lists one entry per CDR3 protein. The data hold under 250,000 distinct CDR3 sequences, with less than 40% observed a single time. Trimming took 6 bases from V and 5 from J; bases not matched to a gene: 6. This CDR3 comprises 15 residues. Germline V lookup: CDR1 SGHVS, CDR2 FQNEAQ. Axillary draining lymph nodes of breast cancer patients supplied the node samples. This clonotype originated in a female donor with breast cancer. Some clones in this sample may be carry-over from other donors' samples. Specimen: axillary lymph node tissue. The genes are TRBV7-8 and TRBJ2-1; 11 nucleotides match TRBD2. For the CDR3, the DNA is TGTGCCAGCAGACTAGCGGGAGCCACCGACAATGAGCAGTTCTTC. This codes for CASRLAGATDNEQFF. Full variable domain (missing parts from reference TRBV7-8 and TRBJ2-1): GAGVSQSPRYKVAKRGQDVALRCDPISGHVSLFWYQQALGQGPEFLTYFQNEAQLDKSGLPSDRFFAERPEGSVSTLKIQRTQQEDSAVYLCASRLAGATDNEQFFGPGTRLTVL.